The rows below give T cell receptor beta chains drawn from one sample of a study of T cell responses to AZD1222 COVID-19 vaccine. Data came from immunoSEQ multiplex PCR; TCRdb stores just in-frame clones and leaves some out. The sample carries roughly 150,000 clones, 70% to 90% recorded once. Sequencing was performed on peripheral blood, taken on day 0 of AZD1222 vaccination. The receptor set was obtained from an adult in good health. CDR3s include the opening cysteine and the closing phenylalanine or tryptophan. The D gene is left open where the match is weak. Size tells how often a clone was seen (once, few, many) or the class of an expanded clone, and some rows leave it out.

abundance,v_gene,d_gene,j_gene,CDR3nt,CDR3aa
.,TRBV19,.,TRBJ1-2,TGTGCCAGTAGTAGTTCCAACTATGGCTACACCTTC,CASSSSNYGYTF
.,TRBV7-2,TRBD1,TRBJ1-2,TGTGCCAGTAGAGTCACGTCGGACAGGTCGCCGTGGGGCCCCTATGGCTACACCTTC,CASRVTSDRSPWGPYGYTF
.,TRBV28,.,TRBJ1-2,TGTGCCAGCAGTTTGATGGGGTATGGCTACACCTTC,CASSLMGYGYTF
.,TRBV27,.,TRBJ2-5,TGTGCCAGCTCCCCTGGGCGCAGGGGACAAGAGACCCAGTACTTC,CASSPGRRGQETQYF
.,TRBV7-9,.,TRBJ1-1,TGTGCCAGCAGCTTAGCAAATCCACCCCGATCCACTGAAGCTTTCTTT,CASSLANPPRSTEAFF
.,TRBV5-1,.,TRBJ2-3,TGCGCCAGCAGCTTGGACGGGGTCGGGCCAGATACGCAGTATTTT,CASSLDGVGPDTQYF
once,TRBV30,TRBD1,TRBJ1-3,TGTGCCTGGAGCTCAACAGGGGGTCTTGCAAACACCATATATTTT,CAWSSTGGLANTIYF
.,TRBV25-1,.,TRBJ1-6,TGTGCCAGCAGTAGGGGGGCGGGGGTCGGCAATTCACCCCTCCACTTT,CASSRGAGVGNSPLHF
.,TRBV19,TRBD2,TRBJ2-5,TGTGCCAGTAGTATGACTAGCGGGGGGGCAGAGACCCAGTACTTC,CASSMTSGGAETQYF
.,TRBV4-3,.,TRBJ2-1,TGCGCCAGCAGCCAAGATTCAGCCGAGGGGGTGAAGTTCTTC,CASSQDSAEGVKFF
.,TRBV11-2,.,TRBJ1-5,TGTGCCAGCAGCTTAGGGGCAGGGCCTTATAGCAATCAGCCCCAGCATTTT,CASSLGAGPYSNQPQHF
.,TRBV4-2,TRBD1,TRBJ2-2,TGTGCCAGCAGCCAAATGGCGGGACAGGGCGGGGAGCTGTTTTTT,CASSQMAGQGGELFF
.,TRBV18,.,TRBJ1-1,TGTGCCAGCTCACCCCCCACAGGGAACACTGAAGCTTTCTTT,CASSPPTGNTEAFF
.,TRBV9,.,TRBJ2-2,TGTGCCAGCAGCGGACTCTTAGGCGGGGAGCTGTTTTTT,CASSGLLGGELFF
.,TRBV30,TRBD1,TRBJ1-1,TGTGCCTGGAGCGGGACAGGGGGCATGAACACTGAAGCTTTCTTT,CAWSGTGGMNTEAFF
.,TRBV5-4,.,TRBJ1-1,TGTGCCAGCAGCTTGGCCTCAGCAGGGGACACTGAAGCTTTCTTT,CASSLASAGDTEAFF
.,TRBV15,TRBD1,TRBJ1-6,TGTGCCACCAGCAGGAATTACAGGGGGCTTAATTCACCCCTCCACTTT,CATSRNYRGLNSPLHF
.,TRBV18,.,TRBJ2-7,TGTGCCAGCTCACGAGACAGCCCTGGGGGAAAGTACTTC,CASSRDSPGGKYF
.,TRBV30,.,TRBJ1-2,TGTGCCTGGAGAAGCTATGGCTACACCTTC,CAWRSYGYTF
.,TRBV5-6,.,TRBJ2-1,TGTGCCAGCAGCCCCCGGGACACAGCGGTGAGGGAGCAGTTCTTC,CASSPRDTAVREQFF
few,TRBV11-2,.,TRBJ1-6,TGTGCCAGCAGTTCCGCGTCCAGATTCAGCTCCTATAATTCACCCCTCCACTTT,CASSSASRFSSYNSPLHF
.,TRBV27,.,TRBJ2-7,TGTGCCAGCAGTTTTGCGGCAGGGAAGACCTACGAGCAGTACTTC,CASSFAAGKTYEQYF
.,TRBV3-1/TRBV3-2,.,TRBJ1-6,TGTGCCAGCAGCCAAGAGGGTTCACCCCTCCACTTT,CASSQEGSPLHF
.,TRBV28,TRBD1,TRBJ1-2,TGTGCCAGCACCCAAACGACAGGGTATTATGGCTACACCTTC,CASTQTTGYYGYTF
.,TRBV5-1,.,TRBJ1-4,TGCGCCAGCAGCTTAGGTATCGGACAAGAAGATGAAAAACTGTTTTTT,CASSLGIGQEDEKLFF
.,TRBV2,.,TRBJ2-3,TGTGCCAGCAGTGACAGGAAAACCACAGATACGCAGTATTTT,CASSDRKTTDTQYF
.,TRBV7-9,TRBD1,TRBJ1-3,TGTGCCAGCAGCTTGGCTCCGGGACAGAGCTCTGGAAACACCATATATTTT,CASSLAPGQSSGNTIYF
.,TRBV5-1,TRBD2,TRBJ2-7,TGCGCCAGCAGCCCTCTAGCGGGAGGGCCTGGCGAGCAGTACTTC,CASSPLAGGPGEQYF
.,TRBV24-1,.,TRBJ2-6,TGTGCCACAGGGACTCCAGGGGCCAACGTCCTGACTTTC,CATGTPGANVLTF
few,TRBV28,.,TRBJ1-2,TGTGCCAGCAGTATACCCTATAGGGCTGGCTACACCTTC,CASSIPYRAGYTF
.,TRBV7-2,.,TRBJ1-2,TGTGCCAGCAGCTTAGCGGTCGTGGGCGCGGGAGCTAACTATGGCTACACCTTC,CASSLAVVGAGANYGYTF
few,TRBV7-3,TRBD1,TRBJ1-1,TGTGCCAGCAGCTCCCCCCCCGTGGGACAGGAGAAGAACACTGAAGCTTTCTTT,CASSSPPVGQEKNTEAFF
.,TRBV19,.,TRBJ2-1,TGTGCCAGTAGTTTGGGACCCTGGGGTTACAATGAGCAGTTCTTC,CASSLGPWGYNEQFF
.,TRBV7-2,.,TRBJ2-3,TGTGCCAGCAGCTCTCCCGCGGGGGCCCGTGCTAGCACAGATACGCAGTATTTT,CASSSPAGARASTDTQYF
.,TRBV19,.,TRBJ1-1,TGTGCCAGCTTCGGGAGTGCTGAAGCTTTCTTT,CASFGSAEAFF
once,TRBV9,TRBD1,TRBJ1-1,TGTGCCAGCAGCCCAGGGGACAGGGTAAAGAGCACTGAAGCTTTCTTT,CASSPGDRVKSTEAFF
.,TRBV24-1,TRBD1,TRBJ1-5,TGTGCCACCAGTGATGCAGGACAGGCTGGCCAGCCCCAGCATTTT,CATSDAGQAGQPQHF
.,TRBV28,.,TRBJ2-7,TGTGCCAGCAGTTTCGGCCGAGACCCCTACGAGCAGTACTTC,CASSFGRDPYEQYF
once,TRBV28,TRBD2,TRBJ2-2,TGTGCCAGCATTCCCAGCGGGAGCCTGAACACCGGGGAGCTGTTTTTT,CASIPSGSLNTGELFF
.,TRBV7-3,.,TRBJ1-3,TGTGCCAGCAGCACTCAGCAGGGGAGCTCTGGAAACACCATATATTTT,CASSTQQGSSGNTIYF
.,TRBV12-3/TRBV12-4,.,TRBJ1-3,TGTGCCAGCAGTCGCTCTGGAAACACCATATATTTT,CASSRSGNTIYF
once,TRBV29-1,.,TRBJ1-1,TGCAGCGTTGGAGGGGGTGGCACTGAAGCTTTCTTT,CSVGGGGTEAFF